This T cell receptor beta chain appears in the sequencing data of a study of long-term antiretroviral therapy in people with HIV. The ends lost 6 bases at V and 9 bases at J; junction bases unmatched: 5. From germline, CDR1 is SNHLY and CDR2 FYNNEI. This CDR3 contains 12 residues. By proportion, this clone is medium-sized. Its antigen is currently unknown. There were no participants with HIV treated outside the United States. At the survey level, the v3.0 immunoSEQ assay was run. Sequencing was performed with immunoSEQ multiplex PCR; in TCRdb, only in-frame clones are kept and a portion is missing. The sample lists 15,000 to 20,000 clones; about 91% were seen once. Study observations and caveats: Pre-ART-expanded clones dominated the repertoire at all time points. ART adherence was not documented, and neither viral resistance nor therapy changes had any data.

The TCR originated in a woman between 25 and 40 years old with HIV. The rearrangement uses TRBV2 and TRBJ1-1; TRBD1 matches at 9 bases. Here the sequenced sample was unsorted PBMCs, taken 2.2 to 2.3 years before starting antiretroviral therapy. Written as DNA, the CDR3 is TGTGCCAGCAGGCAGGGGACAGGGAAAGCTTTCTTT. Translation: CASRQGTGKAFF.